A selection of T cell receptor beta chains follows, all from one sample in a study of cytomegalovirus exposure and HLA in healthy donors. The repertoire was sequenced with immunoSEQ multiplex PCR; TCRdb's copy has only in-frame clones and lacks some. The sample gives about 140,000 clones, approximately 84% of which show up once; approximately 9.7% is in the top ten. Material for sequencing was PBMCs. The receptors here all came from a woman aged 60-75 years in good health and CMV-seropositive. Each CDR3 is given with its conserved first and last residue. The D gene is left open where the match is weak. Size tells how often a clone was seen (once, few, many) or the class of an expanded clone, and some rows leave it out.

CDR3nt	CDR3aa	v_gene	abundance	d_gene	j_gene
TGTGCCAGCAGCCAAGCGCGGACAGGGGGTCTTGGCTACACCTTC	CASSQARTGGLGYTF	TRBV14	NA	TRBD1	TRBJ1-2
TGTGCCAGCAACGAGGGCCGGGAGTCGAATGAGCAGTTCTTC	CASNEGRESNEQFF	TRBV7-3	NA	NA	TRBJ2-1
TGTGCCAGCAGTTCCCGACAGGGGAGCACTGAAGCTTTCTTT	CASSSRQGSTEAFF	TRBV28	NA	TRBD1	TRBJ1-1
TGTGCCAGCGGAGGACAGGCTCCCGAGGAGACCCAGTACTTC	CASGGQAPEETQYF	TRBV9	NA	TRBD1	TRBJ2-5
TGTGCCAGCCGGAAAGGAGACTATGGCTACACCTTC	CASRKGDYGYTF	TRBV6-6	NA	NA	TRBJ1-2
TGTGCCAGCAGCGGGACAGGGAGAATTCCAACTAGCGGATTCTCCTACGAGCAGTACTTC	CASSGTGRIPTSGFSYEQYF	TRBV5-4	NA	NA	TRBJ2-7
TGTGCCAGTACCCCTACCCGGAGGAGGGATCAGCCCCAGCATTTT	CASTPTRRRDQPQHF	TRBV19	NA	NA	TRBJ1-5
TGTGCCTCGACCACTGAGGGTAGGAATGAGCAGTTCTTC	CASTTEGRNEQFF	TRBV30	NA	NA	TRBJ2-1
TGTGCCAGCAGTAAGAGGGACAGCACAACTAATGAAAAACTGTTTTTT	CASSKRDSTTNEKLFF	TRBV28	NA	TRBD1	TRBJ1-4
TGCGCCAGCAGCCCCAGACTAGCGGGGGCGAACACCGGGGAGCTGTTTTTT	CASSPRLAGANTGELFF	TRBV4-1	NA	TRBD2	TRBJ2-2
TGTGCCAGCAGCTTGATAATAAGCGGGGAACCAACCGGGGAGCTGTTTTTT	CASSLIISGEPTGELFF	TRBV5-6	NA	TRBD2	TRBJ2-2
TGCAGCGTGATTAGCGGCCCTCGGGGGACCCAGTACTTC	CSVISGPRGTQYF	TRBV29-1	once	NA	TRBJ2-5
TGTGCCAGCAGTTACTATAGCGGGAGGGGCGAGCAGTACTTC	CASSYYSGRGEQYF	TRBV6-5	NA	TRBD2	TRBJ2-7
TGTGCCAGCAGCACCCCTATGGGGGGACGGGACACTGAAGCTTTCTTT	CASSTPMGGRDTEAFF	TRBV28	NA	NA	TRBJ1-1
TGTGCCAGCAGTCGATTACAGGGGACTAGCACAGATACGCAGTATTTT	CASSRLQGTSTDTQYF	TRBV28	NA	NA	TRBJ2-3
TGCAGCGTTCAGGGACAGATTGAAGCTTTCTTT	CSVQGQIEAFF	TRBV29-1	NA	TRBD1	TRBJ1-1
TGTGCCAGCAGACAGGGTTCTGGAAACACCATATATTTT	CASRQGSGNTIYF	TRBV27	once	NA	TRBJ1-3
TGTGCCAGCAAGCGACAGGGGGCGACAGATACGCAGTATTTT	CASKRQGATDTQYF	TRBV28	NA	TRBD1	TRBJ2-3
TGCAGCGCCCGGGGCGGGGGCGCCTATGGCTACACCTTC	CSARGGGAYGYTF	TRBV29-1	NA	NA	TRBJ1-2
TGTGCCAGCAGCTCGCCGCAGGGGTTCCAAGAGACCCAGTACTTC	CASSSPQGFQETQYF	TRBV11-2	NA	NA	TRBJ2-5
TGTGCCAGCAGTGAAGCGCGGAGGATTTTGGGTACAGATACGCAGTATTTT	CASSEARRILGTDTQYF	TRBV2	NA	NA	TRBJ2-3
TGTGCCAGCTCCTTTTTCTCGGGACTAGAGCCCAATGAGCAGTTCTTC	CASSFFSGLEPNEQFF	TRBV27	NA	TRBD2	TRBJ2-1
TGTGCCAGCAGGGCTACCGACGGGGTAGGAGGATCCTACGAGCAGTACTTC	CASRATDGVGGSYEQYF	TRBV28	NA	NA	TRBJ2-7
TGTGCCAGCAGTGCCGGGACAGGTGGATACACCTTC	CASSAGTGGYTF	TRBV28	NA	TRBD1	TRBJ1-2
TGTGCCAGCAGCCAACAACAGGGAAGCTCTGGGGCCAACGTCCTGACTTTC	CASSQQQGSSGANVLTF	TRBV4-2	NA	NA	TRBJ2-6
TGTGCCAGCAGCGTGACAGGGGCCACTAACGAGCAGTACTTC	CASSVTGATNEQYF	TRBV9	NA	TRBD1	TRBJ2-7
TGTGCCAGCAGCTTAATTCTAGCGGGAGTAAGCGAGCAGTACTTC	CASSLILAGVSEQYF	TRBV7-8	NA	TRBD2	TRBJ2-7
TGTGCCAGCAGTCAGACTAGCGGGAGGTTGGAGACCCAGTACTTC	CASSQTSGRLETQYF	TRBV28	NA	TRBD2	TRBJ2-5
TGTGCCAGCAGCGCTGGAGCGGGAGTAGACACAGATACGCAGTATTTT	CASSAGAGVDTDTQYF	TRBV9	once	TRBD2	TRBJ2-3
TGTGCCAGCAGTTTATTCGGTACAGCCGGACAGCCCCAGCATTTT	CASSLFGTAGQPQHF	TRBV27	once	NA	TRBJ1-5
TGCGCCAGCAGCTTAGCACCGACAGTGAACACTGAAGCTTTCTTT	CASSLAPTVNTEAFF	TRBV5-1	NA	NA	TRBJ1-1
TGTGCCTGGGCCCGGGACAGGGTGGACACTGAAGCTTTCTTT	CAWARDRVDTEAFF	TRBV30	once	TRBD1	TRBJ1-1
TGTGCCAGCAGCCAAGTTAGCAGGAGGACCTTGAACACTGAAGCTTTCTTT	CASSQVSRRTLNTEAFF	TRBV4-2	NA	NA	TRBJ1-1
TGTGCCAGCAGCTTAAGAATAGCGGGAGAAGGGGGCCACACCGGGGAGCTGTTTTTT	CASSLRIAGEGGHTGELFF	TRBV7-6	NA	TRBD2	TRBJ2-2
TGTGCCAGCAGCCCTGTCGGGGTAGCGGGAGTCACAGATACGCAGTATTTT	CASSPVGVAGVTDTQYF	TRBV7-9	NA	TRBD2	TRBJ2-3
TGTGCCAGCAGTTTAACACATTCCAGCGCGACCCAGTACTTC	CASSLTHSSATQYF	TRBV28	NA	NA	TRBJ2-5
TGTGCCAGCAGGAGAACGGGGAGCCCGACCTACGAGCAGTACTTC	CASRRTGSPTYEQYF	TRBV7-2	NA	NA	TRBJ2-7
TGCGCCAGCAGCCAAGAGGGGGGACAGTCCTACGAGCAGTACTTC	CASSQEGGQSYEQYF	TRBV4-3	NA	NA	TRBJ2-7
TGTGCCAGTGGGACAGGGGGCAATCAGCCCCAGCATTTT	CASGTGGNQPQHF	TRBV6-6	few	TRBD1	TRBJ1-5
TGTGCCAGCAGCCAAGGGTCAGGGGGTCCGATCACTGAAGCTTTCTTT	CASSQGSGGPITEAFF	TRBV7-2	NA	TRBD1	TRBJ1-1
TGTGCCAGCAGAATCCGCTCCTACAATGAGCAGTTCTTC	CASRIRSYNEQFF	TRBV28	NA	NA	TRBJ2-1
TGCGCCAGCAGCTTTAGCGGGAGTGCGGAGACCCAGTACTTC	CASSFSGSAETQYF	TRBV5-1	NA	TRBD2	TRBJ2-5
TGCGCCAGCAGCGAGGGGGAGCGGAACACCGGGGAGCTGTTTTTT	CASSEGERNTGELFF	TRBV4-1	NA	NA	TRBJ2-2
TGCGCCAGCAGCCAAGAACAGCGGACCACCTACGAGCAGTACTTC	CASSQEQRTTYEQYF	TRBV4-1	NA	NA	TRBJ2-7
TGTGCCAGCAGTTACTCGCTGGGGGCGCAGTACGAGCAGTACTTC	CASSYSLGAQYEQYF	TRBV6-5	once	NA	TRBJ2-7
TGTGCCAGCAGTACTGGACTAGCGGGACTTACGAATGAGCAGTTCTTC	CASSTGLAGLTNEQFF	TRBV2	NA	TRBD2	TRBJ2-1
TGCGCCAGCACCACCCCAGTGAGCGGGAGTGAAGAGCAGTACTTC	CASTTPVSGSEEQYF	TRBV10-1	NA	TRBD2	TRBJ2-7
TGTGCCAGCAGCAGGGGACTAGCGGGGCAAGAGACCCAGTACTTC	CASSRGLAGQETQYF	TRBV6-6	NA	TRBD2	TRBJ2-5
TGTGCCAGCAGCAGTATCCTGGGAGGCGAGCAGTACTTC	CASSSILGGEQYF	TRBV7-2	NA	NA	TRBJ2-7
TGTGCCAGCTCACCGGGGCCTCAAGAGACCCAGTACTTC	CASSPGPQETQYF	TRBV18	NA	NA	TRBJ2-5
TGTGCCAGCAGTAAAGCCGGGACAGGGAATGAAAAACTGTTTTTT	CASSKAGTGNEKLFF	TRBV25-1	NA	TRBD1	TRBJ1-4
TGCGCCAGCAGTCAATCATATAGAAAAGAGACCCAGTACTTC	CASSQSYRKETQYF	TRBV23-1	NA	NA	TRBJ2-5
TGTGCCAGCAGTTTATACGACAGTAACTATGGCTACACCTTC	CASSLYDSNYGYTF	TRBV28	NA	NA	TRBJ1-2
TGTGCCAGCAGCGCGCTAGCGGGAGCGCCTTATGAGCAGTTCTTC	CASSALAGAPYEQFF	TRBV9	NA	TRBD2	TRBJ2-1